The sequence of this T cell receptor beta chain was determined in a study of cytomegalovirus exposure and HLA in healthy donors. With respect to this clone: The identical CDR3 is also encoded by other nucleotide sequences in the sample.

The PCR employed 60 Vbeta primers together with 13 Jbeta primers. The repertoire was sequenced with immunoSEQ multiplex PCR; TCRdb's copy has only in-frame clones and lacks some. The table includes more than 150,000 clones, about 80% detected once. Germline CDR1 reads SGHRS; CDR2 reads YFSETQ. Trimming cost V 0 bases and J 6 bases; bases outside gene matches: 3. This CDR3 has 14 amino acids. The specimen was PBMCs. The clonotype was recovered from a boy under 18 in good health and CMV-seronegative. This chain connects TRBV5-1 to TRBJ1-2, with 9 positions matching TRBD1. This chain's CDR3 is CASSLAGQGDGYTF. The CDR3 DNA follows: TGCGCCAGCAGCTTGGCGGGACAGGGCGATGGCTACACCTTC.